Listed below are T cell receptor beta chains from one sample, sequenced in a study of technical replicates of blood from a few donors. Assay: immunoSEQ multiplex PCR; the TCRdb copy retains only in-frame clones and omits some. The repertoire holds roughly 73,000 clones, with 90% to 95% as singletons. Sequencing input: T cells isolated from PBMCs. Every receptor here comes from a human donor in good health. CDR3s include the opening cysteine and the closing phenylalanine or tryptophan. The order of the fields is clone size, V gene, J gene, D gene, CDR3 DNA, CDR3 protein. D genes are given only for firm matches. Rows give clone size only sometimes, using once, few, many, or a class for an expanded clone.

>few|TRBV19|TRBJ1-1|TRBD1
TGTGCCAGTAGAGAGGACAGGGCTATCACTGAAGCTTTCTTT
CASREDRAITEAFF
>-|TRBV28|TRBJ1-1|-
TGTGCCACTCAGGGGTGGGGGGGCAGAACGAACACTGAAGCTTTCTTT
CATQGWGGRTNTEAFF
>-|TRBV11-2|TRBJ2-5|-
TGTGCCAGCAGCTTAGGGAGCAACCAAGAGACCCAGTACTTC
CASSLGSNQETQYF
>-|TRBV30|TRBJ1-2|TRBD1
TGTGCCTGGGGAGACTCTGGCGGGACAGGGAAACCCCCCCCTCCTGGCTACACCTTC
CAWGDSGGTGKPPPPGYTF
>-|TRBV7-9|TRBJ2-7|-
TGTGCCAGCAGCTCACCCGGGACACTTACCTACGAGCAGTACTTC
CASSSPGTLTYEQYF
>-|TRBV2|TRBJ2-5|TRBD1
TGTGCCAGTTTAGATTTCGAGACAGGGGGAGGCGAGACCCAGTACTTC
CASLDFETGGGETQYF
>-|TRBV6-5|TRBJ2-1|-
TGTGCCAGCAGTTACTCGAATTCCGGGATCGAGCAGTTCTTC
CASSYSNSGIEQFF
>-|TRBV28|TRBJ1-5|-
TGTGCCAGCAGTTTGACAGGAGATGATCAGCCCCAGCATTTT
CASSLTGDDQPQHF
>-|TRBV4-1|TRBJ1-5|-
TGCGCCAGCAGCCACTACGGACCGATTGGGAGTAGGGGCAATCAGCCCCAGCATTTT
CASSHYGPIGSRGNQPQHF
>-|TRBV6-5|TRBJ1-2|TRBD1
TGTGCCAGCAGTTACGAGACAGGGTTGTATGGCTACACCTTC
CASSYETGLYGYTF
>-|TRBV7-9|TRBJ2-7|-
TGTGCCAGCAGGTTCGGAGCCTACGAGCAGTACTTC
CASRFGAYEQYF
>once|TRBV12-5|TRBJ1-2|-
TGTGCTAGTGCCTCCCCACAGGGTGGTCGCGATGGCTACACCTTC
CASASPQGGRDGYTF
>once|TRBV6-5|TRBJ2-7|TRBD1
TGTGCCAGCACCGTGGACAGGGGGACCTACGAGCAGTACTTC
CASTVDRGTYEQYF
>-|TRBV7-2|TRBJ1-1|-
TGTGCCAGCAGCTTAAATTCTGAGGGAGGGACTGAAGCTTTCTTT
CASSLNSEGGTEAFF
>-|TRBV15|TRBJ1-2|-
TGTGCCACCAGCAGAGACGTAGCCAGCTTTCAAACTTATGGCTACACCTTC
CATSRDVASFQTYGYTF
>-|TRBV10-3|TRBJ1-2|TRBD1
TGTGCCATCAGTGAGGGACAGGGGGATGGCTACACCTTC
CAISEGQGDGYTF
>-|TRBV28|TRBJ1-2|-
TGTGCCAGTGGCACGGGGGACTATGGCTACACCTTC
CASGTGDYGYTF
>-|TRBV29-1|TRBJ1-2|-
TGCAGCGTTGATCCCGGGTTTCTCTATGGCTACACCTTC
CSVDPGFLYGYTF
>-|TRBV14|TRBJ1-1|-
TGTGCCAGCAGCCAAGATCAAACAACTGAAGCTTTCTTT
CASSQDQTTEAFF
>-|TRBV27|TRBJ2-5|TRBD2
TGTGCCAGCAGTTTTCTAGCGGGCGAGACCCAGTACTTC
CASSFLAGETQYF
>-|TRBV6-6|TRBJ2-5|-
TGTGCCAGCATCTCGAGGGGGGGCGGACAAGAGACCCAGTACTTC
CASISRGGGQETQYF
>-|TRBV11-2|TRBJ1-2|TRBD1
TGTGCCAGCAGCTACAGGGGAACGGCCGTCTATGGCTACACCTTC
CASSYRGTAVYGYTF
>once|TRBV28|TRBJ2-7|-
TGTGCCAGCAGTTTAGTGGGGCAGCAGTACTTC
CASSLVGQQYF
>-|TRBV18|TRBJ2-3|TRBD2
TGTGCCAGCTCATCCACTAGCGGGGGCACAGATACGCAGTATTTT
CASSSTSGGTDTQYF
>-|TRBV18|TRBJ1-1|-
TGTGCCAGCTCACCTACAAGTAGCGGGTACACTGAAGCTTTCTTT
CASSPTSSGYTEAFF
>once|TRBV6-1|TRBJ1-5|-
TGTGCCAGCAGTGAAAAGGGGAAGAGCAATCAGCCCCAGCATTTT
CASSEKGKSNQPQHF
>-|TRBV7-8|TRBJ1-3|-
TGTGCCAGCAGCTTATCAATAGGAGGGACTGGAAACACCATATATTTT
CASSLSIGGTGNTIYF